The 18 T cell receptor beta chains below all came from one sample that was sequenced in a study of response to subunit inactivated influenza vaccine. TCRdb re-called the RT-PCR reads with MiXCR, one entry per CDR3 protein. In the table there are 550,000 to 600,000 distinct CDR3 sequences, approximately 12% of which are singletons. This specimen was PBMCs from blood, taken on the day of vaccination. The receptors here all came from a man between 45 and 60 years old who received an inactivated influenza vaccine.

V gene TRBV25-1 combines with J gene TRBJ2-1, with D unresolved. The germline CDR1 and CDR2 sequences are MGHDK and SYGVNS. The V end lost 3 bases, the J end lost 12 bases, and 15 bases lay between the germline ends. This CDR3 has 13 residues. The CDR3 here is CASSDNGPSRQFF. Here the CDR3 DNA reads TGTGCCAGCAGTGATAACGGACCATCTAGGCAGTTCTTC.

The V and J genes are TRBV3-1 and TRBJ2-5, with 8 nucleotides matching TRBD2. V gave up 8 bases and J gave up 5 bases; unmatched junction bases: 7. CDR1 is LGHDT and CDR2 is YNNKEL in the germline V gene (reference sequence). There are 13 residues in the CDR3. CDR3: CASRLAQYETQYF. For the CDR3, the DNA is TGTGCCAGCCGACTAGCGCAGTATGAGACCCAGTACTTC.

In this sample, this clonotype turned up once. The chain links TRBV7-8 to TRBJ2-1; TRBD2 is a possible D gene (6 bases). Trimming took off 1 base at V and 2 bases at J, with 12 bases between the two ends. The CDR3 runs 16 residues. Germline CDR1 SGHVS, CDR2 FQNEAQ. The DNA of the CDR3 is TGTGCCAGCAGCTTAGGCCCGGGGGTTCCCTACAATGAGCAGTTCTTC. It encodes CASSLGPGVPYNEQFF.

The V and J genes are TRBV20-1 and TRBJ2-4; D possibly corresponds to TRBD2 (5 bases). V lost 5 bases and J lost 0, with 14 bases in between. The CDR3 length is 15 residues. Germline V gives CDR1 DFQATT, CDR2 SNEGSKA (reference sequence). CDR3 nucleotide sequence: TGCAGTGCTCCTCAGGCGGGCGTAGCCAAAAACATTCAGTACTTC. Amino acids: CSAPQAGVAKNIQYF.

The V call is TRBV6-1, the J call TRBJ1-5, with D possibly being TRBD1 (6 bases). The germline CDR1 and CDR2 sequences are MNHNS and SASEGT. This CDR3 has 13 residues. Trimming pared 4 bases from V and 7 bases from J, leaving 11 bases between. CDR3 DNA sequence: TGTGCCAGCAGTGTTTCGGGGACACAGCCCCAGCATTTT. Translation gives CASSVSGTQPQHF.

The chain carries TRBV5-1 and TRBJ2-3; no definite D call. Germline CDR1 reads SGHRS; CDR2 reads YFSETQ. Between the trimmed V and J ends, which lost 0 bases and 4 bases, there was a span of 9 bases. The CDR3 extends over 14 amino acids. As DNA, the CDR3 is TGCGCCAGCAGCTTGGCCGATGGGGCAGATACGCAGTATTTT. Translating it yields CASSLADGADTQYF.

This clonotype was recorded a few times. The J gene is TRBJ2-1, the V gene TRBV12-3 or TRBV12-4; weak D call: TRBD2 (5 bases). The CDR3 loop spans 13 amino acids. V dropped 7 bases and J dropped 4 bases, with 11 bases sitting between them. The CDR3 spells CASTRRGYNEQFF. Here the CDR3 DNA reads TGTGCCAGCACCCGGCGAGGGTACAATGAGCAGTTCTTC.

This clonotype has ten or more counts. The genes are TRBV29-1 and TRBJ2-6; D not resolved. This CDR3 has 13 amino acids. Trimming removed 0 bases from V and 3 bases from J, with 3 bases in between. The germline CDR1 and CDR2 sequences are SQVTM and ANQGSEA. The CDR3 reads CSVEDLGANVLTF. The CDR3 DNA reads TGCAGCGTTGAAGATCTTGGGGCCAACGTCCTGACTTTC.

This clonotype was counted between two and nine times. This chain joins TRBV5-1 and TRBJ2-2; D not resolved. V lost 4 bases and J 5 bases, leaving 12 bases between the germline ends. The V gene's germline CDR1 is SGHRS and CDR2 YFSETQ. The CDR3 runs 14 residues. CDR3 nucleotide sequence: TGCGCCAGCAGCCCCACATTGTATACCGGGGAGCTGTTTTTT. This gives the protein CASSPTLYTGELFF.

This clonotype appeared a few times. The gene calls are TRBV29-1 and TRBJ2-3, with 7 positions matching TRBD1. This CDR3 region has 14 residues. Germline V gene lookup returns CDR1 SQVTM and CDR2 ANQGSEA. V lost 7 bases to trimming and J lost 1 base; unmatched junction nucleotides: 8. CDR3 protein: CSGRQGSRTDTQYF. Here the CDR3 DNA reads TGCAGCGGGCGACAGGGCAGTCGCACAGATACGCAGTATTTT.

The table lists this clonotype with many counts. The chain is built from TRBV29-1 and TRBJ1-1; no reliable D call. The CDR3 runs 13 residues. The V and J ends lost 4 bases and 0 bases respectively, with 9 bases between them. CDR1 is SQVTM and CDR2 is ANQGSEA in the germline V gene. CDR3 amino acids: CSVAVSVNTEAFF. CDR3 DNA: TGCAGCGTTGCCGTTTCCGTGAACACTGAAGCTTTCTTT.

This clonotype showed up just a few times. This chain connects TRBV15 to TRBJ2-5, with unresolved D. CDR1 and CDR2 (germline): LNHNV, YYDKDF (reference sequence). The CDR3 sequence is 14 residues long. With 0 bases removed from V and 5 bases from J, the gap between germline ends came to 10 bases. Written as DNA, the CDR3 is TGTGCCACCAGCAGAGATCTGACAATGGAGACCCAGTACTTC. The encoded protein is CATSRDLTMETQYF.

This clonotype was detected ten times or more. V usage is TRBV5-1 and J usage is TRBJ2-2; D perhaps matches TRBD2 (6 bases). Germline V gene data show CDR1 as SGHRS and CDR2 as YFSETQ. The CDR3 consists of 13 residues. Trimming removed 4 bases from V and 11 bases from J, with 15 bases in between. In DNA, the CDR3 is TGCGCCAGCAGCCCGGAGGGCGCGACAGAGCTGTTTTTT. It is translated as CASSPEGATELFF.

The rearrangement joins TRBV25-1 to TRBJ1-2, with D unclear. The CDR3 spans 18 residues. The germline V and J ends were trimmed by 5 bases and 0 bases, with 22 bases remaining between them. Germline lookup yields CDR1 MGHDK and CDR2 SYGVNS. The DNA of the CDR3 is TGTGCCAGCAGTCAACCAAGTCGGCGTCCCCCTCCTAACTATGGCTACACCTTC. It is translated as CASSQPSRRPPPNYGYTF.

This clonotype was counted a few times. The chain links TRBV20-1 to TRBJ1-4, with TRBD1 as a possible D gene (6 bases). CDR3 length: 14 residues. V dropped 0 bases and J dropped 6 bases, with 11 bases sitting between them. In germline, CDR1 is DFQATT, CDR2 SNEGSKA (reference sequence). CDR3 sequence reads: CSARDPRGHEKLFF. In DNA form, the CDR3 reads TGCAGTGCTAGAGATCCCAGGGGCCATGAAAAACTGTTTTTT.

This chain uses TRBV28 with TRBJ1-1; TRBD1 aligns across 10 bases. The ends lost 3 bases at V and 0 bases at J; junction bases unmatched: 10. This CDR3 region has 18 residues. CDR1 is MDHEN, CDR2 SYDVKM, per germline. The CDR3 loop reads CASSFRTGGEFMNTEAFF. The DNA of the CDR3 is TGTGCCAGCAGTTTTAGGACAGGGGGTGAGTTTATGAACACTGAAGCTTTCTTT.

This clonotype has more than one count but fewer than ten. This rearrangement joins TRBV21-1 to TRBJ2-3. TRBV21-1 is a pseudogene segment. The CDR3 spans 15 residues. CDR3 DNA: TGTGCCAGCAGCAGCCACCCACCTTGCACAGATACGCAGTATTTT. It translates to CASSSHPPCTDTQYF.

This clonotype appeared many times. This sequence joins TRBV12-3 or TRBV12-4 and TRBJ2-4, with D tentatively TRBD2 (6 bases). V lost 2 bases and J lost 0, with 14 bases in between. This CDR3 is built from 17 residues. As DNA, the CDR3 is TGTGCCAGCAGTTTATGGCGGGGCGAGCTAGCCAAAAACATTCAGTACTTC. Translation gives CASSLWRGELAKNIQYF.